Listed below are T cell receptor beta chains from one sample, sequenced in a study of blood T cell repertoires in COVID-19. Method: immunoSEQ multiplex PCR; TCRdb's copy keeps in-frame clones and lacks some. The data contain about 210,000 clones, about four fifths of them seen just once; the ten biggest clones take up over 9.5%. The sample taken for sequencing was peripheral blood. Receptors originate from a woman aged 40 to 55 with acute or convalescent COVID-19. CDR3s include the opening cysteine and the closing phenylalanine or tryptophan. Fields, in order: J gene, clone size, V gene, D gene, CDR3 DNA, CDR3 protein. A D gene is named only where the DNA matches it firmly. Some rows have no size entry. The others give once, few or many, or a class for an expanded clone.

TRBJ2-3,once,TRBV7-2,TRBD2,TGTGCCAGCAGCCCACAAGGACTAGCGGGAGGAGCTACGCAGTATTTT,CASSPQGLAGGATQYF
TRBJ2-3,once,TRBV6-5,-,TGTGCCGGCTCGAAGGGGGAAGATACGCAGTATTTT,CAGSKGEDTQYF
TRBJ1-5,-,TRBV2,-,TGTGCCAGCAGTAAAAGGGGCCCCTATAGCAATCAGCCCCAGCATTTT,CASSKRGPYSNQPQHF
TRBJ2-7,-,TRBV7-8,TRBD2,TGTGCCAGCAGCTTACCGGGGGGTGGAGAGCAGTACTTC,CASSLPGGGEQYF
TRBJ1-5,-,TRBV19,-,TGTGCCAGTAGCCAGGGCGGGGGGTTGAATCAGCCCCAGCATTTT,CASSQGGGLNQPQHF
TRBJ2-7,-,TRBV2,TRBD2,TGTGCCAGCAGTCCACTAGCGGGGGCCTACGAGCAGTACTTC,CASSPLAGAYEQYF
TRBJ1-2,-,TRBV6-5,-,TGTGCCAGCAAAGGGGGGGGCGAGGGCTACACCTTC,CASKGGGEGYTF
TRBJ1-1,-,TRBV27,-,TGTGCCAGCAGTTCCCGGGGGGCGAACAGGGCTGAAGCTTTCTTT,CASSSRGANRAEAFF
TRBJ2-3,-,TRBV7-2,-,TGTGCCAGCAGCTTAGTGAGAGGGCCTCCTCCCGCAGATACGCAGTATTTT,CASSLVRGPPPADTQYF
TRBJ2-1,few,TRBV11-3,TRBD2,TGTGCCAGCAGCCAACTAGCGGGGGCGGGTGAGCAGTTCTTC,CASSQLAGAGEQFF
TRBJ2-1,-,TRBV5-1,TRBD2,TGCGCCAGCAGCTTCTTCCCTAGCGGGGGGGCCGACAATGAGCAGTTCTTC,CASSFFPSGGADNEQFF
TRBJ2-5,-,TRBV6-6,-,TGTGCCAGCAGTACCCTCACAGGGAGAGGTCGAGAGACCCAGTACTTC,CASSTLTGRGRETQYF
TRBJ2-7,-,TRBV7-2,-,TGTGCCAGCAGCTTAGAAGTTTCTAGCGCCTCAGGTTACGAGCAGTACTTC,CASSLEVSSASGYEQYF
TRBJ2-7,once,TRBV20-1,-,TGCAGTGCTAGAGCTCAGGGGCAGCAGTACTTC,CSARAQGQQYF
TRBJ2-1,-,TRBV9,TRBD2,TGTGCCAGCAGCTCCGCGGTAGCGGGCCCCAATGAGCAGTTCTTC,CASSSAVAGPNEQFF
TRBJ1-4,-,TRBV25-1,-,TGTGCCAGCAGTGAATCCGGGGGTGCTGAAAAACTGTTTTTT,CASSESGGAEKLFF
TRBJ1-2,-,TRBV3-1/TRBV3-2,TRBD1,TGTGCCAGCAGTAGTACAGGGGGCGGTCGGAATGGCTACACCTTC,CASSSTGGGRNGYTF
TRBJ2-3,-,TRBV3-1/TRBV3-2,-,TGTGCCAGCAGCCAAGAAAGGGGCCAGGCAGATACGCAGTATTTT,CASSQERGQADTQYF
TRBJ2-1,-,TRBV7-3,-,TGTGCCAGCAGCCCAACTAGGGACAATGAGCAGTTCTTC,CASSPTRDNEQFF
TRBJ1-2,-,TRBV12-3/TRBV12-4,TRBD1,TGTGCCAGCAGTAGACAGGGGGCACGTGGCTACACCTTC,CASSRQGARGYTF
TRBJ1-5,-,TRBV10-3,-,TGTGCCATCAGTTCGGACAGCTCCGATACGCAGCCCCAGCATTTT,CAISSDSSDTQPQHF
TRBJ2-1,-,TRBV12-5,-,TGTGCTAGTGGTTTGGTAACTACAAATGAGCAGTTCTTC,CASGLVTTNEQFF
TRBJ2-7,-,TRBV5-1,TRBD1,TGCGCCAGCAGCTCGACAACAGGGGTTTTCCACGAGCAGTACTTC,CASSSTTGVFHEQYF
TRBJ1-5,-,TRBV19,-,TGTGCCAGTAGTATAGATATTAGGGAGGATCAGCCCCAGCATTTT,CASSIDIREDQPQHF
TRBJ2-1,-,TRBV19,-,TGTGCCACCGGGGACTCCCCGGAAAGGAATGAGCAGTTCTTC,CATGDSPERNEQFF
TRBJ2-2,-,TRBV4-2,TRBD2,TGTGCCAGCAGCCTAGGACTAGCGGGAACCGGGGAGCTGTTTTTT,CASSLGLAGTGELFF
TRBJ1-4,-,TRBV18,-,TGTGCCAGCTCACCACGGCAGGGGAATGGCGAAAAACTGTTTTTT,CASSPRQGNGEKLFF
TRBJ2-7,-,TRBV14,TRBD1,TGTGCCAGCAGCGGACGGACAGGTAGCTCCTACGAGCAGTACTTC,CASSGRTGSSYEQYF
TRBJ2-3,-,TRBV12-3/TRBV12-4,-,TGTGCCAGCAGTTTAACAGACACAGATACGCAGTATTTT,CASSLTDTDTQYF
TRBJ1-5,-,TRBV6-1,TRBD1,TGTGCCAGCAGTGATCTCGGACAGGGGTTGGATCAGCCCCAGCATTTT,CASSDLGQGLDQPQHF
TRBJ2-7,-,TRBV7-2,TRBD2,TGTGCCAGCAGCTTTTTATTAGCGGGGACCTACGAGCAGTACTTC,CASSFLLAGTYEQYF
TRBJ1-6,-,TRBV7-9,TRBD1,TGTGCCAGCAGACCCGGGACAGTGGGTTCACCCCTCCACTTT,CASRPGTVGSPLHF
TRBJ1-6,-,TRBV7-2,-,TGTGCCAGCAGCCCTATCGGGGGGGATAATTCACCCCTCCACTTT,CASSPIGGDNSPLHF
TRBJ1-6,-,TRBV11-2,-,TGTGCCAGCAGCTTACTCCCAGGGGCTGCCTCAACTAATTCACCCCTCCACTTT,CASSLLPGAASTNSPLHF
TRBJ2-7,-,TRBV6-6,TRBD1,TGTGCCAGCACCCGAGGGACAGGGAAGGCCTACGAGCAGTACTTC,CASTRGTGKAYEQYF
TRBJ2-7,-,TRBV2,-,TGTGCCAGCTCGTCGACGGGATACGAGCAGTACTTC,CASSSTGYEQYF
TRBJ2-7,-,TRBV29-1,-,TGCAGCGTTCAACTCTTATTGTCCTACGAGCAGTACTTC,CSVQLLLSYEQYF
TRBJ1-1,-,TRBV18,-,TGTGCCAGCTCACCAGAGCCGTTACGTTGGAACACTGAAGCTTTCTTT,CASSPEPLRWNTEAFF
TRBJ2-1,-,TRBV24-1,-,TGTGCCACCAGTGCCCTTGAGGCTAGCGAGGGGAATGAGCAGTTCTTC,CATSALEASEGNEQFF
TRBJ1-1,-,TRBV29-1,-,TGCAGCGTTGGAGGGGGTACTGAAGCTTTCTTT,CSVGGGTEAFF
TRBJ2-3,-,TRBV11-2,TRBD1,TGTGCCAGCAGCACACAGGGGGATACGCAGTATTTT,CASSTQGDTQYF
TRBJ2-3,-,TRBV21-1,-,TGTGCCAACAGGGACTGCACAGATACGCAGTATTTT,CANRDCTDTQYF
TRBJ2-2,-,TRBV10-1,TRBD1,TGCGCCAGCAACTCGGACAGGGGGAACACCGGGGAGCTGTTTTTT,CASNSDRGNTGELFF
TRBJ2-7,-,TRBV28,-,TGTGCCAGCAGTTTGAGGGGGGGAGGATTCGACGAGCAGTACTTC,CASSLRGGGFDEQYF
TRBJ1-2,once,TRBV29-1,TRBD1,TGCAGCGTTACTGGACAGGCCGTTGGGGGCTACACCTTC,CSVTGQAVGGYTF
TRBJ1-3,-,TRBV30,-,TGTGCCTGGCGACCGGGAGCTGGAAACACCATATATTTT,CAWRPGAGNTIYF
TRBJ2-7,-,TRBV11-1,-,TGTGCCAGCAGCTTTACCCAGGGAACCTACAAAGAGCAGTACTTC,CASSFTQGTYKEQYF